This TCR beta chain was captured in a study of shared clonotypes between healthy human individuals (dated by TCRdb to about 2020). At the level of the whole study: A few men and a couple of women, aged 18 to 49 years, made up the cohort. For each donor, three plates each were used for CD4 naive and CD4 memory, two plates were used for CD8 naive, and one plate was used for CD8 memory. To estimate repertoire size and how much clonotype sharing occurs between individuals, the study deeply sequenced the blood TCR repertoires of roughly 5 healthy adults. Different laboratories and diverse techniques were used to prepare libraries and sequence TCR repertoires, to increase sequencing depth and limit assay-specific biases. Per donor, leukapheresis produced somewhere between about 0.8 and 9.5 billion PBMCs. General study outcomes and caveats: Across a handful of donors, approximately 5% of naive CD4, roughly 3.8% of naive CD8, 2% to 2.5% of memory CD4, and approximately 0.4% of memory CD8 clonotypes were shared. Compared with non-shared clonotypes, clonotypes shared by all four sorted-subset donors had higher generation probabilities. Rarefaction of sorted-subset datasets indicated incomplete sequencing despite the large sequencing depth. Larger estimated clonotype richness was generally found for naive subsets than for memory subsets. Pairwise subsampling led to the expectation that sequencing depth would affect the degree of clonotype sharing among donors. Only blood was sampled, and tissue TCR repertoires likely differ from those in blood. Because the study included only a small number of donors, the genetic and exposure-history diversity represented was limited.

The donors were healthy, HIV-negative adults who had no recently reported acute infections or vaccinations. All donors were Caucasian adults living in Nashville, Tennessee, USA. CD4+ T cells were enriched by magnetic negative selection, after which naive cells were positively selected on CD45RA and the negative fraction was taken as the memory subset. Blood was collected by leukapheresis, and PBMCs were isolated by Ficoll-Histopaque density gradient centrifugation and then cryopreserved in liquid nitrogen vapor phase. Analytical flow cytometry was used to check the purity and quantity of every magnetically sorted T cell population. Genomic DNA was isolated from each sorted fraction and quantified by UV absorbance on a Nanodrop 2000c. Deletion took 2 bases off V and 3 bases off J, with a span of 14 bases between the germline ends. The CDR3, from cysteine to phenylalanine, totals 15 residues. Only CDR3 DNA remains: 45 bases, in frame from the first base. The germline V gene (reference sequence) provides CDR1 SGHNT and CDR2 YYREEE.

This clone has only one observation. Its binding antigen is unknown. It has no much larger one-base neighbor in the sample; base qualities were not kept. Using the deep immunoSEQ assay, TCR CDR3 regions were amplified from genomic DNA by multiplex PCR. Genomic DNA extracted from each cell subset was distributed evenly over all wells of several immunoSEQ 96-well plates, and each plate served as one replicate. For sorted subsets, approximately 200 ng of genomic DNA, equivalent to roughly 33,000 T cell genomes, went into each replicate PCR. The purified libraries were quantified using a Qubit 3.0 fluorometer, sized with a Bioanalyzer 2100, and then quantified again using the KAPA Library Quantification kit. Every immunoSEQ 96-well plate was sequenced on a dedicated single-read 150-cycle Illumina NextSeq 550 flow cell. Per the source publication's procedure: The immunoSEQ output contained only junctional sequences without quality scores, so filtering could not match that applied to full-length reads. To assign V/J genes and CDR3, sequences were annotated using PyIR, a Python wrapper for IgBLAST v1.9, with IMGT germline references. Reads were removed for weak V/J assignments (E-value above 1e-6), missing CDR3, stop codons, out-of-frame junctions, or ambiguous translated residues. V3J clonotypes were defined as sequences sharing an identical inferred V gene, J gene, and CDR3 amino acid sequence. The percentage overlap between two repertoires was calculated by dividing the number of shared unique clonotypes by the size of the smaller repertoire. Three approaches were used to assess repertoire richness: RTK rarefaction, the Chao1 estimator, and Recon v2.1 estimates of unobserved clonotypes. Generation probabilities were computed with OLGA for all TCRbeta clonotypes obtained by the gDNA method from several donors. TCRdb holds this immuneACCESS table with in-frame rearrangements only. Some clones are missing; in checked studies, unresolved V genes explain under half, and the rest has no known cause. The V and J calls and clone size were taken over from that table, and D and trimming were inferred from the DNA. The sample table holds 2 million to 2.5 million clones, of which 90% to 97% were seen once. In total, the top ten clones hold approximately 0.13% of the sample.

Sequenced: naive CD4+ T cells sorted from blood. Read against the paper, the sample's cell subset or site label means: CD45RA+ positively selected. The chain couples TRBV5-4 to TRBJ2-5, and possibly TRBD2, on 5 matching bases. The sequence was collected from a man between 18 and 29 years old in good health. The base sequence is TGTGCCAGCAGCTTAATTTATCGGGGAGAAGAGACCCAGTACTTC. Its protein is CASSLIYRGEETQYF. Supplemented by the reference TRBV5-4 and TRBJ2-5 proteins around the CDR3, the complete variable domain is ETGVTQSPTHLIKTRGQQVTLRCSSQSGHNTVSWYQQALGQGPQFIFQYYREEENGRGNFPPRFSGLQFPNYSSELNVNALELDDSALYLCASSLIYRGEETQYFGPGTRLLVL.